This T cell receptor (beta chain) was profiled in a study of graft-versus-host responses after intestinal transplantation. Overall study: All recipients were given anti-thymocyte globulin induction, and tacrolimus and steroids were then administered for roughly three years. Findings and caveats of the study: Early post-transplant HvG declines showed an association with peak circulating GvH clone levels. In recipient marrow, GvH clones were found, and some appeared first in ileum or blood.

The CDR3 has 15 amino acids. Germline CDR1 reads MGHRA; CDR2 reads YSYEKL. V dropped 6 bases and J dropped 0; count of bases not matched to a gene: 6. Generated by immunoSEQ multiplex PCR, the TCRdb table keeps only in-frame clones and is missing some. The data contain 60,000 to 75,000 clones, more than 70% of them seen just once; the ten biggest clones take up just under 2.5%. Comment on this clone: Its antigen is currently unknown.

The gene calls are TRBV4-1 and TRBJ2-7, with 9 bases fitting TRBD2. The starting material was unstimulated CD8+ T cells sorted from spleen or lymph node cells, obtained before intestinal transplant. This clonotype was obtained from a human donor who received an intestinal transplant. CDR3: CASRSRLADSYEQYF. The CDR3 nucleotides read TGCGCCAGCAGATCTCGACTAGCGGACTCCTACGAGCAGTACTTC.